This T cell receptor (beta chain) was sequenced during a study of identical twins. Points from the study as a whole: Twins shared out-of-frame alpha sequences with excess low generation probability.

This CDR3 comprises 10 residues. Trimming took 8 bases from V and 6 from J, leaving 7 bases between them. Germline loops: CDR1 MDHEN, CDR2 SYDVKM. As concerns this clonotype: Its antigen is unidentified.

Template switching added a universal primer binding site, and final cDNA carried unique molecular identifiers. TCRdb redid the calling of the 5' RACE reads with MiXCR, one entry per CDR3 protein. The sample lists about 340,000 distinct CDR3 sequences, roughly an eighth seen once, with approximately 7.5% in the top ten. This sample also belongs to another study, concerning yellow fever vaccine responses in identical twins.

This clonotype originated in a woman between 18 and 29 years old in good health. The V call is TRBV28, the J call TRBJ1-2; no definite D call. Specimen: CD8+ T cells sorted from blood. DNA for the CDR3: TGTGCCAGCGAAGGCGATGGCTACACCTTC. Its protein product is CASEGDGYTF.